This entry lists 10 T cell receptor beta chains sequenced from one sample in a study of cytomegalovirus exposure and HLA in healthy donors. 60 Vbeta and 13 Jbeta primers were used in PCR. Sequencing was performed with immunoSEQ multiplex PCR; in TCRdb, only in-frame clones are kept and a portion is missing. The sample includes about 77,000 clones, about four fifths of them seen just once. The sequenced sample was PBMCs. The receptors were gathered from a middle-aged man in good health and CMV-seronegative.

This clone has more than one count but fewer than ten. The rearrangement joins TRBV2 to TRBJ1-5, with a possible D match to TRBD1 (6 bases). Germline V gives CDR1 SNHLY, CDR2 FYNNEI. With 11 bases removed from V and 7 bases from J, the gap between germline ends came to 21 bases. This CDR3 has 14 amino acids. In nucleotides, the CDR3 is TGTGCCGGGTCTTCACAGGGCTCAGGGCAGCCCCAGCATTTT. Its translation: CAGSSQGSGQPQHF.

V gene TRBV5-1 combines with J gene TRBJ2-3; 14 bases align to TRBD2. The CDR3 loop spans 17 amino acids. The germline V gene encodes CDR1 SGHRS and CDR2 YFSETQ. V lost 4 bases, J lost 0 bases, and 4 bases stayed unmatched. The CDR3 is CASSVRLAGGSTDTQYF. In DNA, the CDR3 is TGCGCCAGCAGCGTCCGACTAGCGGGGGGGAGCACAGATACGCAGTATTTT.

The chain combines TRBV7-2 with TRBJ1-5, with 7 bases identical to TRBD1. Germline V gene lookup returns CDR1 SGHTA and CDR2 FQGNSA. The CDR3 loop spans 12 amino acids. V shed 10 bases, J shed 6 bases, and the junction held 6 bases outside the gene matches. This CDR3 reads CATRQGSQPQHF. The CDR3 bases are TGTGCCACAAGACAGGGAAGTCAGCCCCAGCATTTT.

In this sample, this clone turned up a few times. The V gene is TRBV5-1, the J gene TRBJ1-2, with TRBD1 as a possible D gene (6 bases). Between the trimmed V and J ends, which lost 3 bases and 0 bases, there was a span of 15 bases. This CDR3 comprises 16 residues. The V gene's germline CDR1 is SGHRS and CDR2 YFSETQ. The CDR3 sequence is CASSSNPTGTNYGYTF. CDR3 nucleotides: TGCGCCAGCAGCTCTAACCCGACAGGTACTAACTATGGCTACACCTTC.

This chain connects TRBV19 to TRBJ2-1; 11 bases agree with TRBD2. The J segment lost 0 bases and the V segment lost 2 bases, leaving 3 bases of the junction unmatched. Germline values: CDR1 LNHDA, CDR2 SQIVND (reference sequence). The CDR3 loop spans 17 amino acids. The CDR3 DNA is TGTGCCAGTAGTATACGGACTAGCGGGCTCTCCTACAATGAGCAGTTCTTC. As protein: CASSIRTSGLSYNEQFF.

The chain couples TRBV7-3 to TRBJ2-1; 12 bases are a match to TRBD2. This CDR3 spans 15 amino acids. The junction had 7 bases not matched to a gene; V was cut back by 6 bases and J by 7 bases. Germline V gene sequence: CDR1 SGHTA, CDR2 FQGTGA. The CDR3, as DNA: TGTGCCAGCAGTTTGCTAGCGGGGGGGCCGAATGAGCAGTTCTTC. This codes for CASSLLAGGPNEQFF. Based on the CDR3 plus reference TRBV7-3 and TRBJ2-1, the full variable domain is GAGVSQTPSNKVTEKGKYVELRCDPISGHTALYWYRQSLGQGPEFLIYFQGTGAADDSGLPNDRFFAVRPEGSVSTLKIQRTERGDSAVYLCASSLLAGGPNEQFFGPGTRLTVL.

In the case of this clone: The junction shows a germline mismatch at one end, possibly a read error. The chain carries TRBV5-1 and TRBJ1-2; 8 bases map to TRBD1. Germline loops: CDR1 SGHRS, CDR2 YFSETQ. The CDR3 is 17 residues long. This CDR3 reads CASSLHNTGTGNDGYPF. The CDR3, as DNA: TGCGCCAGCAGCTTGCACAATACCGGGACAGGAAACGATGGCTACCCCTTC.

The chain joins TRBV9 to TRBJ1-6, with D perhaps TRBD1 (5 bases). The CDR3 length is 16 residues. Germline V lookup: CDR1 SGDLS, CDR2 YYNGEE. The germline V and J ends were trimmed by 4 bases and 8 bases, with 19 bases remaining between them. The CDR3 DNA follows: TGTGCCAGCAGCTTCGGCGGGACGTCGCCGGATTCACCCCTCCACTTT. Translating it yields CASSFGGTSPDSPLHF.

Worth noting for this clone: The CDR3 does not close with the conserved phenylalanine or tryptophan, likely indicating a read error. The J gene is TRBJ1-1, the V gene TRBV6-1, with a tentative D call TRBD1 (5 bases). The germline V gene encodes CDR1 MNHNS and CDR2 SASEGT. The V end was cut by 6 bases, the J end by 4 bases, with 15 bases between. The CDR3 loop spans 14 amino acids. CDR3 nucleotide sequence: TGTGCCAGCAGCCGCCAGGGTACGGGCACTGAAGCTTTCCTT. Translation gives CASSRQGTGTEAFL.

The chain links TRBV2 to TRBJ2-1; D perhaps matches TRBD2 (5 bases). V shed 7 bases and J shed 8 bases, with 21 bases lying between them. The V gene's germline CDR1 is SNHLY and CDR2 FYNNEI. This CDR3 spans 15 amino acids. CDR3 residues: CASNLDSVGSDEQFF. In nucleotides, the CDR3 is TGTGCCAGCAATCTCGATAGCGTCGGATCCGATGAGCAGTTCTTC.